The clone carrying this T cell receptor (beta chain) came up a few times. The data derive from a study of OX40 agonist ivuxolimab in advanced cancers. At the level of the study: Dose-escalation cases comprised hepatocellular carcinoma, melanoma, renal cell or head and neck cancer. Under the entry rules, prior anti-PD-1, anti-PD-L1 or anti-CTLA-4 therapy was allowed, and less than 50% had some. Three dose-escalation patients had partial responses: one with hepatocellular carcinoma and two with cutaneous melanoma.

Germline CDR1 is SEHNR and CDR2 is FQNEAQ (reference sequence). This CDR3 has 13 amino acids. V lost 4 bases and J lost 1, with 5 bases in between. Sequencing used immunoSEQ multiplex PCR; TCRdb keeps in-frame clones, though not all of them. The repertoire includes about 76,000 clones, 85% of them detected once, and approximately 0.65% sits in the top ten. This clonotype originated in an adult with an advanced solid tumor such as melanoma, head and neck, liver or kidney cancer. Sequencing was performed on CD4+ or CD8+ T cells sorted from blood, taken in a trial of the OX40 agonist ivuxolimab. The chain joins TRBV7-9 to TRBJ1-3; D is undetermined. CDR3 sequence (DNA): TGTGCCAGCAGCTCAGGATCTGGAAACACCATATATTTT. Protein product: CASSSGSGNTIYF.